This T cell receptor (beta chain) originates from a study of tumor-infiltrating lymphocytes in primary liver carcinoma. The V end was cut by 7 bases, the J end by 5 bases, with 15 bases between. The CDR3 spans 14 residues. The germline V gene encodes CDR1 LGHNT and CDR2 FRNRAP. Using a constant-region primer together with ProtoScript II reverse transcriptase, TCR beta cDNA was made from around 500 ng of total RNA. Libraries of TCR beta came from three nested multiplex PCR rounds with slightly modified ARM-PCR. Use of TRBV1-TRBV30 forward primers with a C-beta reverse primer characterized the first two PCR rounds, which lasted about 11 cycles each. TCRdb recomputed calls from the multiplex PCR reads with MiXCR, one row per CDR3 protein. This sample carries about 310,000 distinct CDR3 sequences, about three fifths of them seen once, and the ten largest clones take over 15%. Blood RNA was derived from unsorted whole blood, and germline DNA was extracted too.

This clonotype has at least ten counts. The sequenced sample consisted of peripheral blood. This TCR came from a woman aged 25 to 45 with primary liver carcinoma and hepatitis B virus infection. This chain uses TRBV12-5 with TRBJ2-1; D could derive from TRBD1 or TRBD2 (5 bases each). The CDR3 coding sequence is TGTGCTAGTGCCCCCGGGACCAGAGACAATGAGCAGTTCTTC. Protein: CASAPGTRDNEQFF.